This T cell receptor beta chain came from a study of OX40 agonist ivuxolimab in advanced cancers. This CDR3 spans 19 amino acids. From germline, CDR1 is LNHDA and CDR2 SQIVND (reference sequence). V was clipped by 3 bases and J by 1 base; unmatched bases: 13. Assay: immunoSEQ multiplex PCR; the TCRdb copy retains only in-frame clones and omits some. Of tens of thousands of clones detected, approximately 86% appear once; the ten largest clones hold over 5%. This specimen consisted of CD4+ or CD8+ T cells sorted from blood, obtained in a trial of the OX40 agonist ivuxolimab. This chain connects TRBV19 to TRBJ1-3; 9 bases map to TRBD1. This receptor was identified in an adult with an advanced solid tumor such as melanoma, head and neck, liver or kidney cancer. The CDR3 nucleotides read TGTGCCAGTAGTATCCGACCCCTCGGGACAGGGACTTCTGGAAACACCATATATTTT. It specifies CASSIRPLGTGTSGNTIYF.